Each of the 27 T cell receptor beta chains below was sequenced from the same sample in a study of cytomegalovirus exposure and HLA in healthy donors. PCR used 60 Vbeta primers and 13 Jbeta primers. The table came from immunoSEQ multiplex PCR; TCRdb's copy has only in-frame clones and leaves some out. The sample records roughly 120,000 clones, approximately 80% being singletons. The sequenced sample consisted of PBMCs. Source of these receptors: a man over 45 in good health and CMV-seronegative.

This clone came up a few times. The rearrangement joins TRBV5-3 to TRBJ2-7, with a tentative D call TRBD1 (8 bases). TRBV5-3 carries the ORF label, with uncertain function. V lost 3 bases and J 3 bases, leaving 28 bases between the germline ends. This CDR3 has 19 amino acids. This CDR3 reads CARSYTGGVRGVGYYEQYF. CDR3 nucleotide sequence: TGTGCCAGAAGCTACACAGGGGGGGTTCGCGGGGTGGGGTACTACGAGCAGTACTTC.

Of note for this clone: One end of the junction fails to match germline, which may point to a read error. CDR3 loop: CSSSYQQGDQETQYF. The CDR3 DNA reads TGCTCCAGCAGCTACCAACAGGGGGACCAAGAGACCCAGTACTTC. V and J are TRBV5-1 and TRBJ2-5, with 8 bases that match TRBD1. The germline CDR1 and CDR2 sequences are SGHRS and YFSETQ. This CDR3 is built from 15 residues.

The J gene is TRBJ1-1, the V gene TRBV6-1; the D is unclear. This CDR3 has 13 amino acids. The V end lost 4 bases, the J end lost 0 bases, and 6 bases lay between the germline ends. Germline V gene sequence: CDR1 MNHNS, CDR2 SASEGT. The DNA of the CDR3 is TGTGCCAGCAGTGGAGGGATGAACACTGAAGCTTTCTTT. It codes for CASSGGMNTEAFF.

This chain uses TRBV6-1 with TRBJ2-7; D ambiguous. Per the germline V gene, CDR1 is MNHNS and CDR2 is SASEGT. The CDR3 consists of 11 residues. Trimming pared 3 bases from V and 7 bases from J, leaving 7 bases between. DNA of the CDR3: TGTGCCAGCAGTGATAGCCGGGAGCAGTACTTC. The encoded protein is CASSDSREQYF.

V and J are TRBV7-2 and TRBJ2-5, with TRBD1 matching 10 bases. The CDR3 runs to 15 residues. V shed 5 bases and J 5 bases; nucleotides not matched to a gene: 8. The germline gives CDR1 SGHTA, CDR2 FQGNSA. Written as DNA, the CDR3 is TGTGCCAGCAGCCAGGGGACAGGGGATGAGGAGACCCAGTACTTC. It translates to CASSQGTGDEETQYF.

This clone was picked up a small number of times. The CDR3, as DNA: TGTGCCAGCTCTCTGGGTGCAGGGCCTAGCAATCAGCCCCAGCATTTT. The encoded protein is CASSLGAGPSNQPQHF. The genes are TRBV9 and TRBJ1-5, with D maybe TRBD1 (5 bases). Trimming pared 7 bases from V and 0 bases from J, leaving 17 bases between. CDR1 and CDR2 (germline): SGDLS, YYNGEE. The CDR3 sequence is 16 residues long.

This clone was recorded a few times. The chain employs TRBV4-1 and TRBJ1-4, with 9 bases lining up with TRBD1. V was pared by 1 base and J by 4 bases, with 4 bases of the junction left unmatched. The CDR3 totals 16 residues. Germline V gives CDR1 MGHRA, CDR2 YSYEKL. The CDR3 loop is CASSQVPGQGNEKLFF. The CDR3, as DNA: TGCGCCAGCAGCCAAGTGCCGGGACAGGGTAATGAAAAACTGTTTTTT.

This chain links TRBV6-1 with TRBJ2-2; TRBD2 aligns across 9 bases. Per germline, CDR1 MNHNS and CDR2 SASEGT. J gave up 6 bases and V 8 bases, and 10 bases lay outside the gene matches. The CDR3 is 15 amino acids. The CDR3 sequence is CASLFPGLASGELFF. The CDR3, as DNA: TGTGCCAGCCTGTTCCCCGGACTAGCGTCCGGGGAGCTGTTTTTT.

The CDR3 DNA sequence: TGTGCCAGCAGTTTATGGGGCAGGGGGGAATATCAGCCCCAGCATTTT. Protein sequence: CASSLWGRGEYQPQHF. The rearrangement links TRBV28 to TRBJ1-5; 7 nucleotides agree with TRBD1. Looked up from germline, CDR1 is MDHEN and CDR2 is SYDVKM. V was clipped by 0 bases and J by 5 bases; unmatched bases: 7. This CDR3 is built from 16 residues.

A single count supports this clone. The rearrangement links TRBV10-3 to TRBJ2-7; 10 bases align to TRBD1. Germline CDR1 is ENHRY and CDR2 is SYGVKD. Trimming cost V 4 bases and J 3 bases; bases outside gene matches: 6. The CDR3 is 15 residues long. CDR3 sequence (DNA): TGTGCCATCAGTGCCCCCCGGGACAGGGGCTACGAGCAGTACTTC. It yields the protein CAISAPRDRGYEQYF.

The chain recombines TRBV11-2 with TRBJ2-7; 10 positions match TRBD2. The germline V gene has CDR1 SGHAT and CDR2 FQNNGV. The V segment lost 5 bases and the J segment 2 bases; nucleotides outside the gene matches: 6. The CDR3 runs 15 residues. CDR3 DNA: TGTGCCAGCAGCCCTAGGACTAGCGGTGCCTACGAGCAGTACTTC. Amino acid sequence: CASSPRTSGAYEQYF.

This chain joins TRBV28 and TRBJ2-7, with 7 bases identical to TRBD1. From germline, CDR1 is MDHEN and CDR2 SYDVKM. This CDR3 has 17 amino acids. The V and J ends lost 6 bases and 2 bases, in that order; junction bases with no gene match: 16. CDR3 sequence reads: CASSLSSQGYTPYEQYF. As DNA, the CDR3 is TGTGCCAGCAGCCTAAGCTCACAGGGGTATACTCCCTACGAGCAGTACTTC.

The chain is built from TRBV6-1 and TRBJ2-1; 9 nucleotides match TRBD2. The CDR3 spans 14 residues. Germline assignment: CDR1 MNHNS and CDR2 SASEGT. The V and J ends lost 6 bases and 5 bases, in that order; junction bases with no gene match: 5. The CDR3 nucleotides are TGTGCCAGCAGGCGACTAGCGGAGCACAATGAGCAGTTCTTC. Translated, it gives CASRRLAEHNEQFF.

The CDR3 DNA follows: TGCGCCAGCAGCTTCTCTAGCGGGAGAAGTACCTACGAGCAGTACTTC. Protein: CASSFSSGRSTYEQYF. The chain recombines TRBV5-1 with TRBJ2-7; 10 bases agree with TRBD2. This CDR3 is 16 amino acids long. Trimming at V came to 2 bases and at J to 2 bases, leaving 7 bases not matched to a gene. The germline V gene encodes CDR1 SGHRS and CDR2 YFSETQ.

The rearrangement joins TRBV7-9 to TRBJ2-2; weak D call: TRBD2 (6 bases). The CDR3 is made up of 15 amino acids. V gave up 5 bases and J gave up 0 bases, with 10 bases separating them. The germline CDR1 and CDR2 sequences are SEHNR and FQNEAQ (reference sequence). The CDR3 protein is CASSRTGANTGELFF. DNA of the CDR3: TGTGCCAGCAGCCGTACGGGAGCGAACACCGGGGAGCTGTTTTTT.

V is TRBV12-5 and J is TRBJ2-5; a weak D match, TRBD1 (6 bases). V shed 6 bases and J shed 2 bases, with 13 bases lying between them. The CDR3 contains 14 residues. Germline V CDR1 and CDR2: LGHNT, FRNRAP. The CDR3 protein is CASGTGHAQETQYF. In nucleotides, the CDR3 is TGTGCTAGTGGCACAGGGCACGCTCAAGAGACCCAGTACTTC.

The CDR3 is CASSIPGQGAGDEQYF. The CDR3 region has the DNA TGTGCCAGTAGTATACCGGGACAGGGGGCAGGCGACGAGCAGTACTTC. The V gene is TRBV19, the J gene TRBJ2-7, with 12 positions matching TRBD1. V gave up 2 bases and J gave up 5 bases; unmatched junction bases: 7. This CDR3 has 16 amino acids. Germline values: CDR1 LNHDA, CDR2 SQIVND (reference sequence). Using reference TRBV19 and TRBJ2-7 for the parts outside the CDR3, the full variable domain is DGGITQSPKYLFRKEGQNVTLSCEQNLNHDAMYWYRQDPGQGLRLIYYSQIVNDFQKGDIAEGYSVSREKKESFPLTVTSAQKNPTAFYLCASSIPGQGAGDEQYFGPGTRLTVT.

Only one count was recorded for this clone. The chain links TRBV19 to TRBJ2-7; 10 bases are shared with TRBD2. This CDR3 is built from 16 residues. V was pared by 6 bases and J by 2 bases, with 10 bases of the junction left unmatched. Germline V gene data show CDR1 as LNHDA and CDR2 as SQIVND (reference sequence). Here the CDR3 DNA reads TGTGCCAGTAGGCCCTTCGAGCGGGAGGGAGCCTACGAGCAGTACTTC. Residues: CASRPFEREGAYEQYF.

The V call is TRBV28, the J call TRBJ1-1; TRBD1 is a possible D gene (5 bases). CDR1 is MDHEN and CDR2 is SYDVKM in the germline V gene. This CDR3 spans 12 amino acids. Trimming removed 7 bases at V and 8 bases at J, with 14 bases between. CDR3 loop: CASTSGQVEAFF. The CDR3 nucleotides read TGTGCCAGCACCTCTGGACAAGTAGAAGCTTTCTTT.

The gene calls are TRBV7-9 and TRBJ1-5; TRBD1 matches at 9 bases. The CDR3 length is 14 residues. Trimming removed 9 bases from V and 5 bases from J; junction bases left unmatched: 8. Germline CDR1 reads SEHNR; CDR2 reads FQNEAQ (reference sequence). The CDR3: CARSRRTGDQPQHF. The CDR3 nucleotides are TGTGCCAGGTCCCGGAGGACAGGGGATCAGCCCCAGCATTTT.

This chain uses TRBV7-3 with TRBJ2-2; 9 bases map to TRBD2. CDR3 size: 18 residues. CDR1 SGHTA and CDR2 FQGTGA come from the germline V gene. Trimming took 0 bases from V and 2 from J; bases not matched to a gene: 7. CDR3 in DNA: TGTGCCAGCAGCTTAACGAGCGCGGGGGGGCCCAACACCGGGGAGCTGTTTTTT. Translating it yields CASSLTSAGGPNTGELFF.

The V and J genes are TRBV30 and TRBJ2-2; the match to TRBD2 covers 12 bases. The CDR3 runs to 17 residues. V trimming: 3 bases; J trimming: 2 bases; junction bases outside the gene matches: 7. Germline values: CDR1 GTSNPN, CDR2 SVGIG (reference sequence). The CDR3 here is CAWSPLAGGPNTGELFF. In DNA form, the CDR3 reads TGTGCCTGGAGCCCCCTAGCGGGAGGGCCTAACACCGGGGAGCTGTTTTTT. The full variable domain, its missing parts supplied by reference TRBV30 and TRBJ2-2, is SQTIHQWPATLVQPVGSPLSLECTVEGTSNPNLYWYRQAAGRGLQLLFYSVGIGQISSEVPQNLSASRPQDRQFILSSKKLLLSDSGFYLCAWSPLAGGPNTGELFFGEGSRLTVL.

This clone was seen only a few times. The J gene is TRBJ2-3, the V gene TRBV28; 10 bases match TRBD2. V lost 5 bases and J lost 6; bases outside the gene matches: 14. This CDR3 region has 17 residues. CDR1 is MDHEN and CDR2 is SYDVKM in the germline V gene. The CDR3, as DNA: TGTGCCAGCAGTCCCTCCGACCAGCGGGAGGGCCAGGATACGCAGTATTTT. As protein: CASSPSDQREGQDTQYF.

The V call is TRBV29-1, the J call TRBJ1-3, with no clear D. This CDR3 is built from 14 residues. The germline CDR1 and CDR2 sequences are SQVTM and ANQGSEA. Trimming removed 5 bases from V and 0 bases from J, with 11 bases in between. DNA for the CDR3: TGCAGCGTTCCTGACGGACTCTCTGGAAACACCATATATTTT. Protein sequence: CSVPDGLSGNTIYF.

The V and J genes are TRBV5-6 and TRBJ2-7; D may be TRBD2 (7 bases). CDR3 length: 15 residues. V lost 3 bases to trimming and J lost 2 bases, with 15 bases between them. Germline values: CDR1 SGHDT, CDR2 YYEEEE. CDR3 sequence: CASSSLGGPAYEQYF. CDR3 DNA sequence: TGTGCCAGCAGCTCCTTGGGGGGGCCGGCCTACGAGCAGTACTTC.

The chain employs TRBV7-9 and TRBJ2-6, with D possibly TRBD1 on 5 matching bases. Germline CDR1 and CDR2: SEHNR and FQNEAQ (reference sequence). The CDR3 extends over 15 amino acids. The V gene lost 5 bases and the J gene lost 1 base, with 9 bases spanning the gap. CDR3 region: CASSLRASGANVLTF. The CDR3 DNA reads as TGTGCCAGCAGCCTCAGGGCTTCTGGGGCCAACGTCCTGACTTTC.

The rearrangement joins TRBV20-1 to TRBJ2-7, with TRBD2 as a possible D gene (6 bases). Germline V gene lookup returns CDR1 DFQATT and CDR2 SNEGSKA (reference sequence). V was pared by 7 bases and J by 7 bases, with 14 bases between. This CDR3 has 11 amino acids. CDR3 DNA sequence: TGCAGTGTAGCGCGGGCGGGGGAGCAGTACTTC. It translates to CSVARAGEQYF.